One sample yielded the 6 T cell receptor beta chains listed below, sequenced in a study of post-analysis software for immune sequencing data. General observations from the study: When patients were compared with controls, about 5 TRBV segments were more frequent, TRBV5-6, TRBV5-1 and TRBV20-1 among them.

Their recognized antigens are unknown. Every TCR beta cDNA library bore unique molecular identifiers. Using its own MiXCR run on the PCR reads, TCRdb lists one record per CDR3 protein. The data contain over 300,000 distinct CDR3 sequences, roughly 38% of them singletons. Sample: blood. The receptors originated from a girl aged 5-17 years with multiple sclerosis.

This clonotype was seen a few times. The rearrangement links TRBV3-1 to TRBJ1-6; no definite D call. This CDR3 contains 13 residues. Trimming cost V 4 bases and J 7 bases, with 8 bases left between them. Germline V CDR1 and CDR2: LGHDT, YNNKEL (reference sequence). In DNA, the CDR3 is TGTGCCAGCAGCCTGTCCGGGAATTCACCCCTCCACTTT. It specifies CASSLSGNSPLHF.

This clonotype was counted between two and nine times. This chain uses TRBV4-2 with TRBJ2-3; D is ambiguous. This CDR3 spans 14 amino acids. Per the germline V gene, CDR1 is LGHNA and CDR2 is YNFKEQ. The V end lost 4 bases, the J end lost 4 bases, and 12 bases lay between the germline ends. Here the CDR3 reads CASSLWRRADTQYF. The CDR3 DNA sequence: TGTGCCAGCAGCCTTTGGCGCCGGGCAGATACGCAGTATTTT.

This CDR3 is CASSHLGKERNTDTQYF. DNA of the CDR3: TGCGCCAGCAGCCACCTAGGGAAGGAGCGAAACACAGATACGCAGTATTTT. The chain joins TRBV4-1 to TRBJ2-3; D uncertain. The CDR3 runs to 17 residues. Trimming took off 3 bases at V and 2 bases at J, with 18 bases between the two ends. Germline assignment: CDR1 MGHRA and CDR2 YSYEKL.

V usage is TRBV18 and J usage is TRBJ1-1; maybe TRBD1 (5 bases). Germline V gene sequence: CDR1 KGHSH, CDR2 LQKENI. Trimming removed 0 bases from V and 4 bases from J, with 6 bases in between. The CDR3 covers 13 residues. The CDR3 DNA reads as TGTGCCAGCTCACCACCGGGGGGCACTGAAGCTTTCTTT. Translated: CASSPPGGTEAFF. Full variable domain (rest looked up from reference TRBV18 and TRBJ1-1): NAGVMQNPRHLVRRRGQEARLRCSPMKGHSHVYWYRQLPEEGLKFMVYLQKENIIDESGMPKERFSAEFPKEGPSILRIQQVVRGDSAAYFCASSPPGGTEAFFGQGTRLTVV.

CDR3 DNA: TGTGCCAGCAGCTTGGTCCCTGCAACTAATGAAAAACTGTTTTTT. Its protein product is CASSLVPATNEKLFF. The chain employs TRBV7-2 and TRBJ1-4; D is ambiguous. The CDR3 totals 15 residues. Trimming removed 3 bases from V and 0 bases from J, with 8 bases in between. CDR1 and CDR2 (germline): SGHTA, FQGNSA.

This clonotype was counted a few times. The CDR3 DNA is TGCGCCAGCAGCCAGGAGGTACAGGGAGCCTACGAGCAGTACTTC. Encoded protein: CASSQEVQGAYEQYF. The gene calls are TRBV4-1 and TRBJ2-7, with D maybe TRBD1 (6 bases). The CDR3 spans 15 residues. Germline lookup yields CDR1 MGHRA and CDR2 YSYEKL. Trimming left V 3 bases short and J 2 bases short, with 14 bases between.